This T cell receptor (beta chain) was documented in a study of blood T cell repertoires in COVID-19. About the research overall: From T cells, B-cell-depleted T cells, or PBMCs came the material, which was cDNA or gDNA.

Data came from immunoSEQ multiplex PCR; TCRdb stores just in-frame clones and leaves some out. The sample yields 150,000 to 200,000 clones, around four fifths seen once. The CDR3 has 15 residues. The V gene lost 2 bases and the J gene lost 2 bases, with 13 bases spanning the gap. Germline CDR1 reads MNHEY; CDR2 reads SVGEGT. J is TRBJ2-7 and V is TRBV6-2 or TRBV6-3; D possibly corresponds to TRBD1 (6 bases). The material sequenced was PBMCs or T cells enriched from blood (not recorded which). This sequence originates from a woman in her forties or fifties who had recovered from COVID-19. CDR3 sequence (DNA): TGTGCCAGCAGTTACAGCCGGGACACCGCCTACGAGCAGTACTTC. It codes for CASSYSRDTAYEQYF.